This T cell receptor beta chain was recovered during a study of blood T cell repertoires in COVID-19. The CDR3 runs to 12 residues. Trimming removed 10 bases from V and 1 base from J, with 7 bases in between. Germline CDR1 reads MDHEN; CDR2 reads SYDVKM. This clone was detected a few times. Seattle cases were enrolled at active infection and followed longitudinally. In the source study's methods: How many nucleated cells were present was estimated from reference gene primer amplification. Some clones are missing from TCRdb's copy, which holds only in-frame ones; the method was immunoSEQ multiplex PCR. Clone size and the V and J calls come from that table; the DNA yielded D and trimming. This repertoire shows around 480,000 clones, about nine tenths found once; its top ten account for roughly 12%.

The TCR comes from a woman aged 45-65 years with COVID-19, enrolled during active disease. The chain couples TRBV28 to TRBJ2-2; tentative D call: TRBD1 (5 bases). Material for sequencing was peripheral blood. CDR3 in amino acids: CATGKNTGELFF. CDR3 sequence (DNA): TGTGCCACAGGGAAGAACACCGGGGAGCTGTTTTTT.